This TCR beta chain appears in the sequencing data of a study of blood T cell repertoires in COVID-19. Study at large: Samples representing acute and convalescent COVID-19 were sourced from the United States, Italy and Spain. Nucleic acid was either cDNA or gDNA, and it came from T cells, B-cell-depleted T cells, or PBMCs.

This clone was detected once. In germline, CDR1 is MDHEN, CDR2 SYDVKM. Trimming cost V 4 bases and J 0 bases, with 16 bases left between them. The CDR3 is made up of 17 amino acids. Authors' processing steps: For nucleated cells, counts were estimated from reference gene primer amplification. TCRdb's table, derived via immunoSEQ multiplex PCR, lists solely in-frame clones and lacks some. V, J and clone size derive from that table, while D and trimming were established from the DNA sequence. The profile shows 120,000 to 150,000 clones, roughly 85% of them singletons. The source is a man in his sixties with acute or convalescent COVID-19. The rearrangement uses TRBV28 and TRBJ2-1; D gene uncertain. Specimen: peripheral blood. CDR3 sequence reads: CASSSLFGANSYNEQFF. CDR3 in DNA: TGTGCCAGCAGTTCCCTCTTCGGAGCAAACTCCTACAATGAGCAGTTCTTC.